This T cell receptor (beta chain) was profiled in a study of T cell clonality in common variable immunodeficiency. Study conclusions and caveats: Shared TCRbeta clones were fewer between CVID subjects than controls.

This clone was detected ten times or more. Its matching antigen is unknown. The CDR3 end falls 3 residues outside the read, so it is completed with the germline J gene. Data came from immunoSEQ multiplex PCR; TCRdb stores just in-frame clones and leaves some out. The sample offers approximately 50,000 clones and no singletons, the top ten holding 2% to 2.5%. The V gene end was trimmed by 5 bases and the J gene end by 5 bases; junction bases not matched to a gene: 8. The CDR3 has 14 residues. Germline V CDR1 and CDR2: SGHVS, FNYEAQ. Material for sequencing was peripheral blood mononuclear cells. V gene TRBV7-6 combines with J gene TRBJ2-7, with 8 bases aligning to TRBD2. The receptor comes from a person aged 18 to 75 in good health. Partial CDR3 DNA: TGTGCCAGCAGCGCGAGCGGGAGCTTTAACGAG. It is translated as CASSASGSFNE. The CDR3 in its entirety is CASSASGSFNEQYF.